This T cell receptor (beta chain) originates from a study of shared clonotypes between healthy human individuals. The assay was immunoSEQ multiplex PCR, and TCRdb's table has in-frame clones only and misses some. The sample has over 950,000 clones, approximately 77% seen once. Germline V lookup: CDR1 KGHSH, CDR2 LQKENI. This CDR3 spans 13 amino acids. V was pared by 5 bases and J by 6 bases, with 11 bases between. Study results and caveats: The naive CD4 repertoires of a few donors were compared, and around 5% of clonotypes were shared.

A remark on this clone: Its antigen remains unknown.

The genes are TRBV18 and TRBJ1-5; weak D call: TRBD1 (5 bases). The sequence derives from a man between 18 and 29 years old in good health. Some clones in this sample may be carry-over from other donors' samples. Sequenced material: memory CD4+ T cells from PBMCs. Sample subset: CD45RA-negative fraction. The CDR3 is CASSKDGGQPQHF. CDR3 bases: TGTGCCAGCTCAAAAGACGGGGGTCAGCCCCAGCATTTT.